This TCR beta chain comes out of a study of cytomegalovirus exposure and HLA in healthy donors. This clone has a single count. Germline CDR1 LNHDA, CDR2 SQIVND (reference sequence). This CDR3 has 14 residues. V lost 0 bases, J lost 3 bases, and 9 bases lay in between. A multiplex PCR was run with 60 Vbeta primers and 13 Jbeta primers. The assay was immunoSEQ multiplex PCR, and TCRdb's table has in-frame clones only and misses some. The sample lists roughly 130,000 clones; roughly three fifths were seen once. The receptor was isolated from a woman aged 40 to 50 in good health and CMV-seropositive. This chain uses TRBV19 with TRBJ2-7, with D hard to call. The sample taken for sequencing was PBMCs. The CDR3 spells CASSIEAGYYEQYF. CDR3 in DNA: TGTGCCAGTAGTATAGAGGCAGGCTACTACGAGCAGTACTTC.